These 30 T cell receptor beta chains were sequenced from one sample in a study of blood T cell repertoires in COVID-19. Method: immunoSEQ multiplex PCR; TCRdb's copy keeps in-frame clones and lacks some. The sample holds 300,000 or so clones, roughly 87% seen once. The sequencing input was PBMCs or T cells enriched from blood (not recorded which). The receptor source for this set is a young woman who had recovered from COVID-19.

V is TRBV5-1 and J is TRBJ2-7; 9 bases are a match to TRBD1. Germline values: CDR1 SGHRS, CDR2 YFSETQ. This CDR3 contains 14 residues. The trim removed 4 bases at V and 5 bases at J, leaving 7 bases unmatched. The CDR3 spells CASSPQGTGNEQYF. CDR3 sequence (DNA): TGCGCCAGCAGCCCGCAGGGGACAGGGAACGAGCAGTACTTC.

The chain uses TRBV10-3 and TRBJ2-1; 10 bases are a match to TRBD2. CDR3 size: 15 residues. V lost 3 bases and J lost 5; bases outside the gene matches: 4. Germline CDR1 is ENHRY and CDR2 is SYGVKD. CDR3 amino acids: CAISEAGGNNNEQFF. The CDR3 bases are TGTGCCATCAGTGAAGCGGGGGGGAATAACAATGAGCAGTTCTTC.

The table lists this clone with a few counts. The rearrangement joins TRBV5-1 to TRBJ1-4, with TRBD1 identical over 9 bases. The CDR3 extends over 14 amino acids. The ends lost 6 bases at V and 7 bases at J; junction bases unmatched: 7. Germline lookup yields CDR1 SGHRS and CDR2 YFSETQ. The CDR3 is CASKQGAEAEKLFF. CDR3 coding DNA: TGCGCCAGCAAACAGGGGGCAGAGGCTGAAAAACTGTTTTTT.

This chain joins TRBV7-9 and TRBJ1-3, with D maybe TRBD1 (6 bases). V was cut by 6 bases and J by 0 bases, with 15 bases left in between. The germline V gene has CDR1 SEHNR and CDR2 FQNEAQ (reference sequence). This CDR3 contains 16 residues. The CDR3: CASSLEDRSSGNTIYF. In nucleotides, the CDR3 is TGTGCCAGCAGTCTTGAGGACAGAAGCTCTGGAAACACCATATATTTT.

The chain uses TRBV15 and TRBJ1-2, with 7 bases that match TRBD1. The germline gives CDR1 LNHNV, CDR2 YYDKDF (reference sequence). V shed 0 bases and J 3 bases; nucleotides not matched to a gene: 1. The CDR3 is 14 amino acids. The CDR3 loop reads CATSRDDRDYGYTF. The DNA for the CDR3 is TGTGCCACCAGCAGAGATGACAGGGACTATGGCTACACCTTC.

This clone has a handful of counts. The same CDR3 can be traced to other DNA sequences in this sample. The chain joins TRBV28 to TRBJ1-1, with D perhaps TRBD1 (5 bases). The CDR3 totals 12 residues. Trimming left V 6 bases short and J 5 bases short, with 10 bases between. Germline CDR1 MDHEN, CDR2 SYDVKM. The CDR3 region has the DNA TGTGCCAGCAGGACAGCGGGGACTGAAGCTTTCTTT. Translated, it gives CASRTAGTEAFF.

The genes are TRBV28 and TRBJ1-2; possible D gene TRBD1, 5 bases. V was pared by 3 bases and J by 6 bases, with 11 bases between. This CDR3 spans 13 amino acids. Germline V lookup: CDR1 MDHEN, CDR2 SYDVKM. DNA for the CDR3: TGTGCCAGCAGTTTCCGGGGGAGCGATGGCTACACCTTC. Translating it yields CASSFRGSDGYTF.

The genes are TRBV7-9 and TRBJ2-2, with D uncertain. Germline CDR1 SEHNR, CDR2 FQNEAQ (reference sequence). Trimming stripped 6 bases from V and 7 bases from J, with 12 bases between. This CDR3 has 13 amino acids. CDR3 in amino acids: CASSSFSGGELFF. Here the CDR3 DNA reads TGTGCCAGCAGTTCGTTCAGTGGCGGGGAGCTGTTTTTT.

The chain uses TRBV29-1 and TRBJ1-1; D unresolved. The germline V and J ends were trimmed by 6 bases and 0 bases, with 11 bases remaining between them. Germline V gene sequence: CDR1 SQVTM, CDR2 ANQGSEA. This CDR3 spans 13 amino acids. CDR3 sequence: CSVFRELNTEAFF. The CDR3 DNA sequence: TGCAGCGTCTTCCGGGAGCTGAACACTGAAGCTTTCTTT. The variable domain in full, with the rest retrieved from reference TRBV29-1 and TRBJ1-1, is SAVISQKPSRDICQRGTSLTIQCQVDSQVTMMFWYRQQPGQSLTLIATANQGSEATYESGFVIDKFPISRPNLTFSTLTVSNMSPEDSSIYLCSVFRELNTEAFFGQGTRLTVV.

The chain uses TRBV6-2 or TRBV6-3 and TRBJ1-6; D gene ambiguous. The V gene lost 3 bases and the J gene lost 7 bases, with 19 bases spanning the gap. In germline, CDR1 is MNHEY, CDR2 SVGEGT. The CDR3 covers 17 residues. The CDR3: CASSYESSAARNSPLHF. The CDR3 DNA is TGTGCCAGCAGTTATGAGTCGTCGGCCGCGAGGAATTCACCCCTCCACTTT.

The chain joins TRBV5-1 to TRBJ2-3; 7 nucleotides agree with TRBD1. V was pared by 0 bases and J by 3 bases, with 4 bases of the junction left unmatched. The CDR3 runs 15 residues. Germline V gene lookup returns CDR1 SGHRS and CDR2 YFSETQ. The CDR3 region is CASSLAGTVTDTQYF. The CDR3 DNA is TGCGCCAGCAGCTTGGCAGGGACAGTTACAGATACGCAGTATTTT. Together with reference TRBV5-1 and TRBJ2-3, the CDR3 gives the full variable domain: KAGVTQTPRYLIKTRGQQVTLSCSPISGHRSVSWYQQTPGQGLQFLFEYFSETQRNKGNFPGRFSGRQFSNSRSEMNVSTLELGDSALYLCASSLAGTVTDTQYFGPGTRLTVL.

This clone was found once. The rearrangement joins TRBV3-1 (or the pseudogene TRBV3-2) to TRBJ2-7; maybe TRBD2 (5 bases). Germline V gene lookup returns CDR1 LGHDT and CDR2 YNNKEL (reference sequence). There are 14 residues in the CDR3. V was pared by 2 bases and J by 2 bases, with 10 bases between. In DNA form, the CDR3 reads TGTGCCAGCAGCCAACAAACGGGGACCTACGAGCAGTACTTC. This translates into CASSQQTGTYEQYF.

The V gene is TRBV6-5, the J gene TRBJ2-7; 9 bases align to TRBD2. This CDR3 has 14 residues. The germline V gene has CDR1 MNHEY and CDR2 SVGAGI. Trimming removed 6 bases from V and 0 bases from J; junction bases left unmatched: 3. Here the CDR3 reads CASRLAGSSYEQYF. CDR3 sequence (DNA): TGTGCCAGCAGGCTAGCGGGGAGCTCCTACGAGCAGTACTTC.

The chain carries TRBV5-4 and TRBJ2-3; the match to TRBD1 covers 8 bases. Germline CDR1 and CDR2: SGHNT and YYREEE (reference sequence). Unmatched junction bases numbered 8, after V lost 5 bases and J lost 3 bases. CDR3 length equals 15 residues. CDR3 bases: TGTGCCAGCAGAAAGGGACAGGTTGTGACAGATACGCAGTATTTT. The encoded protein is CASRKGQVVTDTQYF.

The genes are TRBV14 and TRBJ2-2, with 8 bases aligning to TRBD1. The V gene's germline CDR1 is SGHDN and CDR2 FVKESK. Germline trimming cut 10 bases from V and 6 bases from J; bases unmatched to any gene: 10. There are 14 residues in the CDR3. CDR3 sequence reads: CAIPSQGAAGELFF. DNA for the CDR3: TGTGCCATCCCTAGTCAGGGGGCCGCCGGGGAGCTGTTTTTT. Looking up the rest from reference TRBV14 and TRBJ2-2 gives the full variable domain: EAGVTQFPSHSVIEKGQTVTLRCDPISGHDNLYWYRRVMGKEIKFLLHFVKESKQDESGMPNNRFLAERTGGTYSTLKVQPAELEDSGVYFCAIPSQGAAGELFFGEGSRLTVL.

The chain is built from TRBV2 and TRBJ1-4; 7 bases map to TRBD1. V lost 4 bases and J lost 0; bases outside the gene matches: 5. Germline V gives CDR1 SNHLY, CDR2 FYNNEI. The CDR3 contains 16 residues. The CDR3 DNA sequence: TGTGCCAGCAGTGGAGACAGGGTATCAACTAATGAAAAACTGTTTTTT. It specifies CASSGDRVSTNEKLFF.

The chain carries TRBV28 and TRBJ1-2, with D unresolved. CDR3 size: 11 residues. Trimming removed 3 bases from V and 9 bases from J, with 8 bases in between. The V gene's germline CDR1 is MDHEN and CDR2 SYDVKM. CDR3 residues: CASSFGWSYTF. The DNA of the CDR3 is TGTGCCAGCAGTTTCGGGTGGAGCTACACCTTC.

The chain has TRBV30 and TRBJ1-6, with 9 bases matching TRBD1. The CDR3 is made up of 15 amino acids. Trimming took 5 bases from V and 8 from J; bases not matched to a gene: 10. Germline CDR1 is GTSNPN and CDR2 is SVGIG (reference sequence). The CDR3 DNA reads as TGTGCCTGGGGGCTCCGGGACAGGGTGGATTCACCCCTCCACTTT. Translation gives CAWGLRDRVDSPLHF.

The rearrangement links TRBV10-1 to TRBJ2-3; no firm D call. CDR1 WNHNN and CDR2 SYGVQD come from the germline V gene (reference sequence). CDR3 size: 14 residues. Trimming took 2 bases from V and 7 from J, leaving 13 bases between them. The CDR3 region is CASSEGVAPHTQYF. The CDR3 DNA reads as TGCGCCAGCAGTGAGGGAGTAGCCCCCCATACGCAGTATTTT.

This clone was detected once. This sequence joins TRBV5-1 and TRBJ1-2; TRBD1 is a possible D gene (5 bases). The CDR3 consists of 13 residues. Germline CDR1 and CDR2: SGHRS and YFSETQ. V lost 2 bases and J 6 bases, leaving 11 bases between the germline ends. The CDR3 sequence is CASSFGRDNGYTF. Here the CDR3 DNA reads TGCGCCAGCAGCTTTGGCAGGGATAATGGCTACACCTTC. Full variable domain (remainder filled in from reference TRBV5-1 and TRBJ1-2): KAGVTQTPRYLIKTRGQQVTLSCSPISGHRSVSWYQQTPGQGLQFLFEYFSETQRNKGNFPGRFSGRQFSNSRSEMNVSTLELGDSALYLCASSFGRDNGYTFGSGTRLTVV.

The chain joins TRBV27 to TRBJ2-5; TRBD2 matches at 10 bases. J was trimmed by 2 bases and V by 6 bases; bases with no gene match: 6. The CDR3 runs to 15 residues. Germline V gene data show CDR1 as MNHEY and CDR2 as SMNVEV (reference sequence). The CDR3 sequence is CASRALAGVQETQYF. The CDR3 region has the DNA TGTGCCAGCAGGGCCCTAGCGGGGGTACAAGAGACCCAGTACTTC.

V gene TRBV28 combines with J gene TRBJ1-2, with D perhaps matching TRBD1 (6 bases). Per the germline V gene, CDR1 is MDHEN and CDR2 is SYDVKM. The CDR3 spans 14 residues. V gave up 8 bases and J gave up 8 bases, with 21 bases separating them. The CDR3: CASGGGAPSKGYTF. The CDR3 DNA follows: TGTGCCAGCGGAGGGGGGGCTCCCTCTAAGGGCTACACCTTC.

This clone appeared a single time. The V and J genes are TRBV9 and TRBJ2-3, with a weak D call TRBD2 (5 bases). The CDR3 length is 14 residues. V lost 4 bases to trimming and J lost 3 bases, with 12 bases between them. Germline values: CDR1 SGDLS, CDR2 YYNGEE. The CDR3 coding sequence is TGTGCCAGCAGCCCTCCCTCGGGGACAGATACGCAGTATTTT. It translates to CASSPPSGTDTQYF.

CDR3 sequence reads: CSASRRTANNEQFF. The CDR3 nucleotides read TGCAGTGCTAGTAGGAGGACAGCCAACAATGAGCAGTTCTTC. The chain joins TRBV20-1 to TRBJ2-1; D perhaps matches TRBD1 (6 bases). Trimming pared 3 bases from V and 5 bases from J, leaving 14 bases between. Germline V gene data show CDR1 as DFQATT and CDR2 as SNEGSKA (reference sequence). The CDR3 runs 14 residues.

J is TRBJ2-2 and V is TRBV20-1; 14 bases align to TRBD2. J was trimmed by 2 bases and V by 3 bases; bases with no gene match: 5. CDR1 is DFQATT, CDR2 SNEGSKA, per germline (reference sequence). CDR3 length: 17 residues. The chain's CDR3 is CSASGGTSGGNTGELFF. The DNA of the CDR3 is TGCAGTGCTAGTGGCGGGACTAGCGGGGGCAACACCGGGGAGCTGTTTTTT.

V gene TRBV10-3 combines with J gene TRBJ1-6; D unresolved. Germline assignment: CDR1 ENHRY and CDR2 SYGVKD. This CDR3 contains 14 residues. Trimming left V 0 bases short and J 10 bases short, with 10 bases between. The CDR3 loop is CAISESSGGSPLHF. CDR3 nucleotides: TGTGCCATCAGTGAGTCTTCGGGAGGGTCACCCCTCCACTTT.

The V call is TRBV28, the J call TRBJ1-1, with 8 bases identical to TRBD1. J was trimmed by 1 base and V by 3 bases; bases with no gene match: 4. Germline CDR1 MDHEN, CDR2 SYDVKM. The CDR3 has 15 residues. DNA for the CDR3: TGTGCCAGCAGTTTCAGCAGGGGGCGGAACACTGAAGCTTTCTTT. Translated: CASSFSRGRNTEAFF.

The chain combines TRBV7-9 with TRBJ2-2; D might be TRBD1 (6 bases). This CDR3 has 14 amino acids. From germline, CDR1 is SEHNR and CDR2 FQNEAQ (reference sequence). The ends were cut back, 5 bases at V and 6 bases at J, with 13 bases in the middle. Here the CDR3 DNA reads TGTGCCAGCAGCAACAGGGATGTGGCCGGGGAGCTGTTTTTT. Translating it yields CASSNRDVAGELFF.

This chain joins TRBV7-9 and TRBJ1-5; D is unclear. V was cut by 1 base and J by 8 bases, with 6 bases left in between. CDR3 length: 12 amino acids. Germline lookup yields CDR1 SEHNR and CDR2 FQNEAQ (reference sequence). The DNA for the CDR3 is TGTGCCAGCAGCTTAGATCATGAGCCCCAGCATTTT. Translated: CASSLDHEPQHF.

J is TRBJ1-5 and V is TRBV18; D is perhaps TRBD1 (6 bases). The germline V gene has CDR1 KGHSH and CDR2 LQKENI. This CDR3 is built from 13 residues. Trimming removed 5 bases from V and 5 bases from J, with 10 bases in between. Here the CDR3 reads CASSTDRDQPQHF. CDR3 DNA: TGTGCCAGCTCAACGGACAGAGATCAGCCCCAGCATTTT.